This T cell receptor beta chain was sequenced during a study of cytomegalovirus exposure and HLA in healthy donors (dated 2017 in TCRdb). About the study as a whole: In an earlier analysis of under 750 of the donors, 276 Gb of sequence data and just under 120 million unique TCR beta sequences from some 170 million T cells were reported. Approximately 310 gigabases of sequencing data and roughly 81 million unique TCR sequences made up an early release that covered fewer than 650 HLA-typed donors. Of the roughly 410 genotyped donors, 81% were placed in the genetic ancestry cluster associated with self-reported Caucasian donors. The aim of the study was to test whether cataloging public T cell receptors could identify signatures of past pathogen exposure. The study used immunosequencing to profile the T cell repertoires of about 670 subjects and linked those repertoires to cytomegalovirus serostatus. A separate validation cohort of 100 to 150 different subjects was used in addition to the roughly 670-subject first cohort. To predict cytomegalovirus infection status, the study brought together high-throughput TCR immunosequencing, statistical association of individual TCRs with disease status, and machine learning. In a later analysis, previously published TCR beta repertoires from some 640 donors were re-analyzed and high-resolution HLA genotyping was added so that TCR occurrence patterns could be studied. Rather than drawing on any new phenotypic data, the later analysis identified candidate immune exposures from TCR beta sequences and the way those sequences occurred across donors. To decide whether each TCR beta V gene segment behaved as functional or pseudogenic, an earlier analysis of nearly 600 of the donors relied on high-throughput TCR beta sequencing. Alongside the repertoire data, information on donor age, sex, ethnicity and CMV serostatus was compiled. Genome-wide SNP genotypes for about 65% of the roughly 670 donors were used in a later genetic analysis, which treated that subset as a discovery cohort. All discovery cohort repertoires had been generated on a single sequencing platform. HLA typing covered class I and class II loci at four-digit resolution. Typing coverage varied by locus: roughly 620-640 donors for A, B, C, DRB1 and DQB1; approximately 500 for DQA1; over 600 for DPA1; under 490 for DPB1. About five DR-DQ haplotypes were treated as single units for association and clustering because of strong linkage in the cohort. Among several hundred genotyped donors of the cohort, an average of around 250,000 unique TCR beta nucleotide sequences was sequenced per donor, of which approximately 18% were non-productive.

The library was prepared using the immunoSEQ multiplex PCR assay. The multiplex PCR relied on a mix of 60 forward primers for TCR Vbeta segments and 13 reverse primers for TCR Jbeta segments. The CDR3 region of rearranged TCR beta genes was amplified from genomic DNA by a multiplex PCR assay. The Illumina HiSeq System was used to sequence the amplified TCR beta libraries as 87-base-pair reads. On the authors' methods: Across the 670 or so repertoires, a later analysis counted 78 million or so unique TCR beta chains, 8.5 million to 12 million of which were shared by at least two donors. Raw reads were error-corrected and collapsed into unique sequences by a nearest-neighbor algorithm in which closely related sequences were merged to remove PCR and sequencing errors. V, D and J gene segments were assigned by aligning CDR3 sequences to IMGT reference sequences. For a sequence to be retained, a match of at least six nucleotides was required to both a V gene segment and a J gene segment. A rearrangement was called productive if the CDR3 had no stop codons and remained in frame with V and J, and every other rearrangement was called non-productive. CDR3 was defined by IMGT convention, running from the second conserved V-encoded cysteine to the conserved J-encoded phenylalanine. The earlier analysis of some 580 of the donors excluded any sequence lacking an unambiguous match to a single V gene segment. An earlier analysis of 450 to 650 of the donors called V segments functional above 56.7% productive rearrangements and segregating when the between-donor standard deviation exceeded 5%. A statistical classification framework was built for diagnosing cytomegalovirus status from the catalog of TCR beta chain sequences. In a later analysis, V and J genes were assigned by comparing TCR nucleotide sequences against IMGT/GENE-DB human TR gene sequences. In a later analysis, CDR3 sequences and most-parsimonious VDJ recombination scenarios were assigned using the TCRdist pipeline. In a later analysis, each TCR beta chain was defined by its CDR3 amino acid sequence together with its V-gene family, and reads without a unique V-gene family were excluded. As a way to deal with suspected cross-contamination and a sequencing artifact, a later analysis dropped 500 to 700 nucleotide sequences that were highly shared and had low generation probability. In a later analysis, a clonal expansion index for each public chain was calculated from normalized within-repertoire ranks of inferred template counts. Generation probabilities in a later analysis came from a VDJ recombination model fitted to out-of-frame rearrangements, and those results were checked against IGoR. A later analysis scored TCR-TCR, TCR-HLA and TCR-CMV co-occurrence with hypergeometric tests, applying a repertoire-size bias correction to TCR pairs. In a later analysis, false discovery rates were estimated by permuting HLA or CMV assignments 20 times. In a later analysis, co-occurring TCRs were grouped using DBSCAN, and TCRdist sequence similarity was added for clustering within HLA-allele-positive subsets. Co-occurrence clustering excluded repertoires with fewer than 30,000 or more than 120,000 public chains, plus five with anomalous nucleotide sharing. TCRdb's version of the immuneACCESS table is confined to in-frame rearrangements and falls short of the full clone set. An unresolved V gene accounts for under half of the shortfall where checked; the remainder is of unknown origin. The DNA was the basis for D and trimming; V, J and clone size are from that table. This sample's table lists roughly 70,000 clones. The ten largest make up around 7.5% of the sample.

The cohort was made up of several hundred healthy bone marrow donors. All cohort members were sampled while nominally healthy, although unrecorded immune exposures were likely present. The donor was CMV seropositive and was included in the group of almost 300 seropositive cohort members. Each donor provided a peripheral blood sample, and peripheral blood mononuclear cells were used for TCR beta sequencing. Genomic DNA was extracted from the blood cell samples with the Qiagen DNeasy Blood Extraction Kit. Findings and caveats that apply to the study as a whole: In vitro tests confirmed that a few of the cytomegalovirus-associated TCR beta chains recognize cytomegalovirus antigens. Strong co-occurrence of HLA alleles, especially DR and DQ, made assigning TCR associations to individual alleles difficult. In the study, some 160 TCR beta chains were listed as associated with cytomegalovirus. A later analysis reported that several top co-occurrence clusters appeared linked to parvovirus B19, influenza, CMV and Epstein-Barr virus. Presence/absence analyses assumed roughly uniform sequencing depth across donors, an assumption that may not hold. In a later analysis, TCR association rates were found to vary across HLA loci, with the most associated TCRs seen for DRB1 alleles and the fewest for HLA-C alleles. This cohort had only TCR beta chains sequenced, and the lack of alpha or paired-chain data limited which features could be detected. A further reported finding was that TCR beta sequences accurately predicted the HLA-A and HLA-B alleles for most subjects in the first cohort. Across donors, most TCR sequences were observed very rarely, whereas some public TCRs were present in many individuals. According to a later analysis, most CMV-associated TCR beta chains appeared to be HLA-restricted, and the HLA associations seemed to be driven largely by CMV exposure. The 87-base-pair reads could not distinguish some IMGT-functional V segments, including TRBV6-2 and TRBV6-3, so those segments were excluded. Linkage disequilibrium might explain the correlated functional status among segregating V segments, but an unknown experimental factor could not be excluded. Specific HLA alleles were associated with 16,951 TCR beta sequences at a false discovery rate of 0.05 in a later analysis. Because HLA typing was missing for some donors at each locus, association tests included only the typed subset. V-gene and J-gene trimming of TCR beta chains was associated with a missense DCLRE1C variant in a later genetic analysis, and the association was replicated in an independent cohort. Compared with the roughly 700-donor mean, donors in an Asian-associated ancestry cluster had fewer N-insertions in productive TCRs, according to a later genetic analysis. Cytomegalovirus status was reported to be diagnosed by the classifier with high specificity and sensitivity in both the original and validation cohorts. It was suggested by the authors that the approach could potentially be generalized to other disease states and immunological phenotypes. A cluster of highly shared sequence variants was judged likely to represent a technical artifact of the sequencing pipeline. Compared with equally common non-associated chains, HLA-associated TCR beta chains in a later analysis were more clonally expanded and had lower generation probabilities. CMV serostatus was the only immune exposure information available for the cohort. An earlier analysis of approximately 570 of the donors showed that most TCR beta V segments appeared in productive rearrangements either about 90% or about 30% of the time, which broadly matched IMGT annotations. The earlier analysis of approximately 560 of the donors excluded some 15 rarely observed V segments, including chromosome 9 orphons, because counts were too low.

A remark on this clone: Its antigen is unknown.

The V and J ends are trimmed by 6 bases and 8 bases, leaving 13 bases between them. From the cysteine through the phenylalanine, the CDR3 covers 13 amino acids. Only the CDR3 DNA is retained, 39 bases long and in frame from the first base. CDR1 and CDR2, looked up from the germline V gene, are MNHNS and SASEGT. Input material: PBMCs. The rearrangement combines TRBV6-1 with TRBJ1-4; TRBD1 is a weak D gene call, 5 bases matching. The sequence derives from a female donor in good health and CMV-seropositive. The base sequence is TGTGCCAGCAGCAACCACTACAGGGAAAAACTGTTTTTT. Its protein is CASSNHYREKLFF.